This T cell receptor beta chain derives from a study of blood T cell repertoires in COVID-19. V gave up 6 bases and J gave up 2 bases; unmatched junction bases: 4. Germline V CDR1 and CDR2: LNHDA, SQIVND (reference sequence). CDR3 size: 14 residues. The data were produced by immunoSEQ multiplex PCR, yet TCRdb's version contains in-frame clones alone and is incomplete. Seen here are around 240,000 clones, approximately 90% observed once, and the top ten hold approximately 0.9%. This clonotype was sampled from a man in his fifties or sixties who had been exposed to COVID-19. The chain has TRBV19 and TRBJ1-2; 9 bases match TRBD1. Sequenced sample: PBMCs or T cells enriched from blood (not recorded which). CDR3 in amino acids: CASRPGQGNYGYTF. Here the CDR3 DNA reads TGTGCCAGTAGACCGGGACAGGGAAACTATGGCTACACCTTC. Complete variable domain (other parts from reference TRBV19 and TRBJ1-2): DGGITQSPKYLFRKEGQNVTLSCEQNLNHDAMYWYRQDPGQGLRLIYYSQIVNDFQKGDIAEGYSVSREKKESFPLTVTSAQKNPTAFYLCASRPGQGNYGYTFGSGTRLTVV.